This TCR beta chain is from a study of CD4+ T cells in melanoma. Study results and caveats: Diverse differentiation states were reported for melanoma neoantigen-specific CD4+ T cells. A reported correlation linked neoantigen-specific CD4+ T cells to CD8+, macrophage and B cell function.

TCRdb's copy holds only in-frame clones and misses some; the assay was immunoSEQ multiplex PCR. Among about 5,000 clones listed, under 75% were seen once. Concerning this clone itself: Its antigen is currently unknown.

The CDR3 is 14 residues long. The V end lost 7 bases, the J end lost 3 bases, and 10 bases lay between the germline ends. CDR1 MNHEY and CDR2 SVGAGI come from the germline V gene. Sequenced input: cells from a culture (not recorded whether cultured in vitro). V usage is TRBV6-5 and J usage is TRBJ1-6; D remains unclear. The sequence came from a human donor with melanoma. CDR3 sequence: CASIGSGYNSPLHF. CDR3 bases: TGTGCCAGCATCGGGTCGGGCTATAATTCACCCCTCCACTTT.